One TCR beta chain is described in this entry. This clone was recorded at least ten times. The antigen this receptor binds is unknown. Since a much larger clone is just one base distant, this may be a read error. Other nucleotide sequences from this sample produce the same CDR3. Preparation of the library involved PCR. Sequenced on an Illumina HiSeq 4000. High-throughput sequencing was used to profile the CDR3 region of the TCR beta-chain in every patient. The authors processed their data as follows. CDR3 differences across clinicopathological groups were used to build a classifier for discriminating distant-metastatic papillary thyroid cancer patients. The Shannon index was used to assess repertoire diversity, and the Morisita-Horn index was used to assess tumor-blood repertoire similarity. Using fastp trimming at Q25 and MiXCR clonotype assembly, TCRdb reanalyzed the public sequencing data and kept in-frame beta chains. TCRdb's processing, not the study's, gives the V and J calls here. The sample contains about 18,000 clones, approximately 28% of them found a single time. 20% to 25% of the sample rests with the top ten.

No patient had received any treatment before thyroid surgery. Using T-cell receptor beta sequencing, the researchers looked back retrospectively at clinical samples from patients, gathered between about 2011 and 2018. This entry comes from a study of metastatic and nonmetastatic thyroid tumors (dated by TCRdb to 2019 to 2021). About the study as a whole: The researchers compared repertoires between peripheral blood samples and tumor or nodule tissue samples from patients with malignant or benign thyroid disease. Findings and caveats that apply to the study as a whole: TCR beta diversity was reported as significantly higher in malignant tumors than in benign nodules, in both blood and tumor samples.

CDR1 and CDR2, per the germline V gene, are SGHTA and FQGNSA. Including cysteine and phenylalanine, the CDR3 has 16 amino acids. The kept DNA is CDR3 alone, 48 bases in frame from the first base. The V and J segments used are TRBV7-2 and TRBJ1-6; perhaps TRBD1 is the D gene, with 6 bases matching. The sequence derives from a male donor with papillary thyroid cancer or a benign thyroid nodule (not recorded which). Some clones in this sample may be carry-over from other donors' samples. Material: tumor tissue. CDR3 reads: CASSLGGGRANSPLHF. The DNA is as follows: TGCGCCAGCAGCTTAGGAGGGGGTAGAGCAAATTCACCCCTCCACTTT.